The 14 T cell receptor beta chains listed next were all sequenced from one sample in a study of cytotoxic CD8 clonotypes in ibrutinib-treated CLL. Produced via immunoSEQ multiplex PCR; TCRdb's table is partial and in-frame only. Of 300,000 to 350,000 clones detected, about 80% appear once; the ten largest clones hold 5% to 7%. Sequenced here: PBMCs, sampled before ibrutinib treatment. These receptors originate from a human donor with chronic lymphocytic leukemia.

This clone occurred a few times. This same CDR3 is encoded by further DNA sequences in the sample. The J gene is TRBJ1-2, the V gene TRBV7-9; no definite D call. V was cut by 0 bases and J by 0 bases, with 5 bases left in between. The CDR3 is made up of 14 amino acids. Germline CDR1 reads SEHNR; CDR2 reads FQNEAQ (reference sequence). CDR3 in DNA: TGTGCCAGCAGCTTAGCCGGAGCTAACTATGGCTACACCTTC. It codes for CASSLAGANYGYTF.

This chain joins TRBV4-3 and TRBJ2-1; 9 bases align to TRBD2. Germline values: CDR1 LGHNA, CDR2 YSLEER. This CDR3 is 15 amino acids long. Losses at the gene ends were 5 bases for V and 3 bases for J; bases not matched to a gene: 5. CDR3 loop: CASSKTSGDYNEQFF. In DNA form, the CDR3 reads TGCGCCAGCAGCAAGACTAGCGGCGACTACAATGAGCAGTTCTTC.

This chain uses TRBV30 with TRBJ2-7; TRBD1 might be the D (5 bases). Germline CDR1 and CDR2: GTSNPN and SVGIG (reference sequence). Trimming removed 1 base from V and 3 bases from J, with 7 bases in between. The CDR3 has 12 amino acids. This CDR3 is CAWSGQGYEQYF. CDR3 sequence (DNA): TGTGCCTGGAGTGGTCAGGGCTACGAGCAGTACTTC.

As DNA, the CDR3 is TGCAGCGTCCCTAGCAGGGGGCATACCGGGGAGCTGTTTTTT. Its protein product is CSVPSRGHTGELFF. The chain employs TRBV29-1 and TRBJ2-2; 8 bases match TRBD1. This CDR3 region has 14 residues. In germline, CDR1 is SQVTM, CDR2 ANQGSEA. V lost 6 bases and J lost 5; bases outside the gene matches: 8.

On this clone itself: Because the CDR3 is missing its conserved closing phenylalanine or tryptophan, this is likely a read error. Because the CDR3's place on the DNA is in doubt, the DNA is left out and the CDR3 is given as listed by TCRdb. The chain recombines TRBV14 with TRBJ2-7; the tabulated D call, TRBD2, remains unverified against the DNA. The CDR3 extends over 13 residues, inclusive of both ends. Germline CDR1 is SGHDN and CDR2 is FVKESK. The CDR3 region is CASSQKGLATLVY.

This chain connects TRBV5-1 to TRBJ2-5, with 10 bases identical to TRBD2. The CDR3 has 17 residues. The V and J ends lost 0 bases and 5 bases, in that order; junction bases with no gene match: 10. Germline CDR1 and CDR2: SGHRS and YFSETQ. The CDR3 DNA follows: TGCGCCAGCAGCTTGGGATACAGCGGGAGGGCCTTGGAGACCCAGTACTTC. It yields the protein CASSLGYSGRALETQYF.

The rearrangement joins TRBV12-5 to TRBJ2-1; 11 bases line up with TRBD2. Germline-derived CDR1 and CDR2 are LGHNT and FRNRAP. The CDR3 covers 16 residues. The J segment lost 1 base and the V segment lost 8 bases, leaving 7 bases of the junction unmatched. The CDR3 bases are TGTGCTAGTACTAGCGGGAGTGGGGGATCCTACAATGAGCAGTTCTTC. Its translation is CASTSGSGGSYNEQFF.

In its sample, this clone was seen a few times. The rearrangement links TRBV7-2 to TRBJ2-1, with 10 bases fitting TRBD2. The CDR3 is made up of 15 amino acids. The V gene end was trimmed by 4 bases and the J gene end by 4 bases; junction bases not matched to a gene: 4. From germline, CDR1 is SGHTA and CDR2 FQGNSA. CDR3 DNA sequence: TGTGCCAGCAGCTGGACTAGCGGAGCTTACAATGAGCAGTTCTTC. Translated: CASSWTSGAYNEQFF. The full variable domain, with the rest looked up from reference TRBV7-2 and TRBJ2-1, is GAGVSQSPSNKVTEKGKDVELRCDPISGHTALYWYRQSLGQGLEFLIYFQGNSAPDKSGLPSDRFSAERTGGSVSTLTIQRTQQEDSAVYLCASSWTSGAYNEQFFGPGTRLTVL.

The V gene is TRBV7-9, the J gene TRBJ1-2; a weak D match, TRBD1 (6 bases). The germline V and J ends were trimmed by 4 bases and 0 bases, with 12 bases remaining between them. The CDR3 has 15 residues. CDR1 and CDR2 (germline): SEHNR, FQNEAQ (reference sequence). The CDR3, as DNA: TGTGCCAGCAGCTGGGGACAACCAGCTAACTATGGCTACACCTTC. It translates to CASSWGQPANYGYTF. The full variable domain, rest sourced from reference TRBV7-9 and TRBJ1-2, is DTGVSQNPRHKITKRGQNVTFRCDPISEHNRLYWYRQTLGQGPEFLTYFQNEAQLEKSRLLSDRFSAERPKGSFSTLEIQRTEQGDSAMYLCASSWGQPANYGYTFGSGTRLTVV.

J is TRBJ1-1 and V is TRBV19, with 9 positions matching TRBD1. V lost 6 bases and J lost 7; bases outside the gene matches: 6. Germline V gene data show CDR1 as LNHDA and CDR2 as SQIVND (reference sequence). The CDR3 consists of 13 residues. CDR3 sequence reads: CASRVTGGREAFF. The CDR3 nucleotides read TGTGCCAGTAGAGTGACAGGGGGACGTGAAGCTTTCTTT.

This chain joins TRBV4-2 and TRBJ2-3; TRBD1 is a possible D gene (6 bases). Germline V gene lookup returns CDR1 LGHNA and CDR2 YNFKEQ. This CDR3 is built from 17 residues. The V gene lost 5 bases and the J gene lost 0 bases, with 18 bases spanning the gap. This CDR3 is CASSLGAGTPSTDTQYF. Written as DNA, the CDR3 is TGTGCCAGCAGCTTGGGGGCCGGGACCCCTAGCACAGATACGCAGTATTTT.

The DNA of the CDR3 is TGTGCCAGCAGCTTGTTTGGGAACAGTGGCACTGAAGCTTTCTTT. This gives the protein CASSLFGNSGTEAFF. The rearrangement uses TRBV7-6 and TRBJ1-1, with D unclear. Germline V gives CDR1 SGHVS, CDR2 FNYEAQ. Between the trimmed V and J ends, which lost 3 bases and 4 bases, there was a span of 15 bases. The CDR3 has 15 amino acids.

The chain has TRBV2 and TRBJ2-7; D perhaps matches TRBD1 (5 bases). This CDR3 spans 14 amino acids. The V gene lost 3 bases and the J gene lost 0 bases, with 9 bases spanning the gap. The germline V gene encodes CDR1 SNHLY and CDR2 FYNNEI. CDR3 residues: CASSDRDSSYEQYF. The CDR3 coding sequence is TGTGCCAGCAGTGACAGGGATAGCTCCTACGAGCAGTACTTC.

In its sample, this clone was seen a few times. The chain joins TRBV10-3 to TRBJ2-7; 8 bases map to TRBD2. The CDR3 contains 18 residues. V shed 4 bases and J 1 base; nucleotides not matched to a gene: 15. Germline V gene sequence: CDR1 ENHRY, CDR2 SYGVKD. CDR3 bases: TGTGCCATCAGTGCAGTTAGCGGGACTTACTTCTCTTCCTACGAGCAGTACTTC. This translates into CAISAVSGTYFSSYEQYF.